These 31 T cell receptor beta chains share one sample of origin, sequenced in a study of immune heterogeneity within non-small cell lung tumors. TCR beta CDR3 was amplified by multiplex PCR, first round around 10 cycles, 32 V and 13 J primers. TCRdb reprocessed the multiplex PCR reads via MiXCR and lists one record per CDR3 protein. Among around 29,000 distinct CDR3 sequences listed, under 35% were seen once. With around 600 ng used per sample, the template was genomic DNA from bulk tumor. Surgeons took several biopsies per primary tumor, spaced far apart, during surgery. Surgery that was curative in intent was performed on patients with untreated, newly diagnosed non-small cell lung cancer. Source material: lung tumor tissue. Receptors were obtained from a middle-aged man with non-small cell lung cancer.

The J gene is TRBJ2-1, the V gene TRBV7-2; weak D call: TRBD2 (5 bases). Germline V gives CDR1 SGHTA, CDR2 FQGNSA. This CDR3 is 15 amino acids long. Trimming pared 1 base from V and 7 bases from J, leaving 14 bases between. This CDR3 reads CASSLDPGGWNEQFF. In nucleotides, the CDR3 is TGTGCCAGCAGCTTAGACCCTGGCGGGTGGAATGAGCAGTTCTTC. Based on the CDR3 plus reference TRBV7-2 and TRBJ2-1, the full variable domain is GAGVSQSPSNKVTEKGKDVELRCDPISGHTALYWYRQSLGQGLEFLIYFQGNSAPDKSGLPSDRFSAERTGGSVSTLTIQRTQQEDSAVYLCASSLDPGGWNEQFFGPGTRLTVL.

Notes on this clonotype: Since a much larger clone is just one base distant, this may be a read error. The chain is built from TRBV19 and TRBJ2-1; D unclear. Germline V CDR1 and CDR2: LNHDA, SQIVND (reference sequence). The CDR3 is 13 amino acids. The CDR3 here is CANSIAPGNEQFF. CDR3 coding DNA: TGTGCCAATAGTATTGCACCGGGCAATGAGCAGTTCTTC.

As regards this clonotype: A clone one base away is much larger, so this may be a read error. The genes are TRBV4-2 and TRBJ1-1; D may be TRBD1 (6 bases). CDR1 and CDR2 from the germline V gene are LGHNA and YNFKEQ. This CDR3 spans 16 amino acids. CDR3 in amino acids: CASIQEGGTGPTEAFF. CDR3 in DNA: TGTGCCAGCATCCAAGAAGGGGGAACAGGACCCACTGAAGCTTTCTTT.

Points on this clonotype: This may come from a read error, since a much larger clone is one base off. V gene TRBV6-9 combines with J gene TRBJ2-1, with 8 bases fitting TRBD2. The CDR3 contains 16 residues. The germline V gene encodes CDR1 MNHGY and CDR2 SVAAGI. The V segment lost 3 bases and the J segment 1 base; nucleotides outside the gene matches: 5. CDR3 bases: TGTGCCAGCAGTTACCAAAGCGGGAGATCCTACAATGAGCAGTTCTTC. It specifies CASSYQSGRSYNEQFF.

The chain has TRBV27 and TRBJ1-1, with 7 bases identical to TRBD1. The germline gives CDR1 MNHEY, CDR2 SMNVEV (reference sequence). V lost 5 bases to trimming and J lost 3 bases; unmatched junction nucleotides: 15. The CDR3 runs to 17 residues. The CDR3 loop reads CASSLTGPYHGDTEAFF. In DNA form, the CDR3 reads TGTGCCAGCAGTCTGACAGGGCCCTATCACGGGGACACTGAAGCTTTCTTT.

V usage is TRBV6-5 and J usage is TRBJ1-1, with a weak D call TRBD1 (5 bases). CDR3 length: 18 amino acids. Deletions cut 2 bases from V and 7 bases from J, with 26 bases between. CDR1 and CDR2 (germline): MNHEY, SVGAGI. Here the CDR3 DNA reads TGTGCCAGCAGTTACAGGATTCGGGCGGGGGTATCTTACAGTGAAGCTTTCTTT. Protein: CASSYRIRAGVSYSEAFF.

This clonotype was observed a few times. V is TRBV7-2 and J is TRBJ1-2, with 8 bases fitting TRBD1. The CDR3 length is 15 residues. V trimming: 2 bases; J trimming: 6 bases; junction bases outside the gene matches: 8. CDR1 is SGHTA and CDR2 is FQGNSA in the germline V gene. CDR3 sequence: CASSLTAGGSHGYTF. The CDR3 region has the DNA TGTGCCAGCAGCTTAACGGCAGGGGGCTCGCATGGCTACACCTTC. The whole variable domain, remainder taken from reference TRBV7-2 and TRBJ1-2, is GAGVSQSPSNKVTEKGKDVELRCDPISGHTALYWYRQSLGQGLEFLIYFQGNSAPDKSGLPSDRFSAERTGGSVSTLTIQRTQQEDSAVYLCASSLTAGGSHGYTFGSGTRLTVV.

This clonotype was detected many times. The chain employs TRBV7-8 and TRBJ1-1, with D tentatively TRBD1 (6 bases). V was cut by 0 bases and J by 12 bases, with 14 bases left in between. Germline CDR1 reads SGHVS; CDR2 reads FQNEAQ. The CDR3 is made up of 13 amino acids. CDR3 sequence (DNA): TGTGCCAGCAGCTTAGCACGAGACAGGCGGTCTTTCTTT. Translating it yields CASSLARDRRSFF.

This clonotype showed up just a few times. The chain's CDR3 is CASSYSGLAPQETQYF. As DNA, the CDR3 is TGTGCCAGCAGTTACTCGGGACTAGCGCCACAAGAGACCCAGTACTTC. The rearrangement uses TRBV6-6 and TRBJ2-5; TRBD2 matches 10 bases. The V and J ends lost 0 bases and 2 bases, in that order; junction bases with no gene match: 3. The CDR3 has 16 residues. Germline V lookup: CDR1 MNHNY, CDR2 SVGAGI (reference sequence).

By sample share, this clonotype is medium-sized. V usage is TRBV9 and J usage is TRBJ2-7; no reliable D call. The V and J ends lost 3 bases and 3 bases respectively, with 13 bases between them. In germline, CDR1 is SGDLS, CDR2 YYNGEE. This CDR3 is 14 amino acids long. Written as DNA, the CDR3 is TGTGCCAGCAGCGCGGATGCAGGCTTCTACGAGCAGTACTTC. This translates into CASSADAGFYEQYF.

This clonotype was counted between two and nine times. The CDR3 here is CASSLVRSQYNEQFF. The CDR3 DNA sequence: TGTGCCAGCAGCTTAGTTCGAAGCCAGTACAATGAGCAGTTCTTC. The gene calls are TRBV11-2 and TRBJ2-1; D uncertain. Deletions cut 1 base from V and 4 bases from J, with 11 bases between. Germline V gene lookup returns CDR1 SGHAT and CDR2 FQNNGV. This CDR3 spans 15 amino acids.

This clonotype was counted many times. The CDR3 DNA is TGTGCCAGCAGCTTAGGGCTTAATGAGCAGTTCTTC. It specifies CASSLGLNEQFF. The gene calls are TRBV7-2 and TRBJ2-1; D gene unclear. This CDR3 comprises 12 residues. With 1 base removed from V and 7 bases from J, the gap between germline ends came to 5 bases. Germline V lookup: CDR1 SGHTA, CDR2 FQGNSA.

This clonotype rates as medium-sized. The chain employs TRBV27 and TRBJ1-2, with D tentatively TRBD1 (6 bases). Germline CDR1 is MNHEY and CDR2 is SMNVEV (reference sequence). The CDR3 sequence is 14 residues long. V shed 7 bases and J shed 7 bases, with 19 bases lying between them. The CDR3 region has the DNA TGTGCCAGCAAGGGTCTTCTCGGACAGATTGGCTACACCTTC. Protein sequence: CASKGLLGQIGYTF.

V gene TRBV27 combines with J gene TRBJ1-1, with D tentatively TRBD1 (5 bases). CDR1 and CDR2 (germline): MNHEY, SMNVEV (reference sequence). The CDR3 sequence is 11 residues long. The CDR3 reads CGRGGVREAFF. As DNA, the CDR3 is TGTGGACGGGGGGGAGTACGTGAAGCTTTCTTT.

Note on this clonotype: A single base separates this from a much larger clone, so it may be a read error. The chain combines TRBV2 with TRBJ1-5; unclear D gene. Germline CDR1 is SNHLY and CDR2 is FYNNEI. The CDR3 spans 14 residues. V was trimmed by 2 bases and J by 8 bases, leaving 13 bases between them. This chain's CDR3 is CASSERGNFKPQHF. In DNA form, the CDR3 reads TGTGCCAGCAGTGAAAGAGGAAACTTCAAGCCCCAGCATTTT.

In this sample, this clonotype turned up a few times. This chain connects TRBV9 to TRBJ2-5; D may be TRBD2 (6 bases). CDR1 and CDR2 from the germline V gene are SGDLS and YYNGEE. The CDR3 loop spans 14 amino acids. Trimming stripped 0 bases from V and 5 bases from J, with 11 bases between. Here the CDR3 DNA reads TGTGCCAGCAGCGTAGGAGCAGGAGGGGAGACCCAGTACTTC. Its protein is CASSVGAGGETQYF.

This clonotype was seen many times. The gene calls are TRBV20-1 and TRBJ1-1; D is unresolved. Trimming took 6 bases from V and 1 from J, leaving 6 bases between them. The length of the CDR3 is 11 residues. Germline V CDR1 and CDR2: DFQATT, SNEGSKA (reference sequence). The CDR3 DNA reads as TGCAGTGCAACAGAGAACACTGAAGCTTTCTTT. Translating gives CSATENTEAFF.

Relative to its sample, this clonotype is medium-sized (0.01 to 0.1%). V gene TRBV6-2 or TRBV6-3 combines with J gene TRBJ1-5; tentatively, D is TRBD1 (5 bases). V lost 7 bases and J 7 bases, leaving 14 bases between the germline ends. Germline V gives CDR1 MNHEY, CDR2 SVGEGT. This CDR3 has 13 amino acids. CDR3 sequence (DNA): TGTGCCAGCAACGACGGGGGTCGACAGCCCCAGCATTTT. This sequence encodes CASNDGGRQPQHF.

This rearrangement joins TRBV7-2 to TRBJ2-7; D remains unclear. CDR3 size: 14 residues. V lost 1 base, J lost 3 bases, and 10 bases lay in between. Germline loops: CDR1 SGHTA, CDR2 FQGNSA. CDR3 in DNA: TGTGCCAGCAGCTTAGTAGGTCGTGTCTACGAGCAGTACTTC. Translated, it gives CASSLVGRVYEQYF.

The chain employs TRBV20-1 and TRBJ2-5, with a weak D call TRBD2 (5 bases). V was pared by 1 base and J by 2 bases, with 8 bases between. The length of the CDR3 is 13 residues. Germline CDR1 and CDR2: DFQATT and SNEGSKA (reference sequence). The CDR3 nucleotides read TGCAGTGCTAGAGGGACTCTACAAGAGACCCAGTACTTC. This sequence encodes CSARGTLQETQYF.

The chain recombines TRBV7-9 with TRBJ2-2; 12 positions agree with TRBD2. Per germline, CDR1 SEHNR and CDR2 FQNEAQ (reference sequence). The J segment lost 5 bases and the V segment lost 5 bases, leaving 12 bases of the junction unmatched. The CDR3 has 18 amino acids. The CDR3 DNA reads as TGTGCCAGCAGCCGCCGGACCCCAGGACTAGCGGGAACCGGGGAGCTGTTTTTT. Its protein is CASSRRTPGLAGTGELFF.

This clonotype was recorded at least ten times. The rearrangement joins TRBV30 to TRBJ2-7, with 8 bases identical to TRBD1. Trimming took 3 bases from V and 2 from J; bases not matched to a gene: 3. The germline CDR1 and CDR2 sequences are GTSNPN and SVGIG (reference sequence). CDR3 length: 13 residues. The CDR3 sequence: CAWSPRGPYEQYF. As DNA, the CDR3 is TGTGCCTGGAGCCCCAGGGGGCCCTACGAGCAGTACTTC. Full variable domain (rest looked up from reference TRBV30 and TRBJ2-7): SQTIHQWPATLVQPVGSPLSLECTVEGTSNPNLYWYRQAAGRGLQLLFYSVGIGQISSEVPQNLSASRPQDRQFILSSKKLLLSDSGFYLCAWSPRGPYEQYFGPGTRLTVT.

This clonotype was detected many times. DNA for the CDR3: TGCAGTGCTAGCCCGGACAACACCGGGGAGCTGTTTTTT. It specifies CSASPDNTGELFF. This rearrangement joins TRBV20-1 to TRBJ2-2; the D is unclear. The V end was cut by 3 bases, the J end by 2 bases, with 7 bases between. The germline CDR1 and CDR2 sequences are DFQATT and SNEGSKA (reference sequence). The CDR3 length is 13 residues.

Remarks on this clonotype: This sequence may be a read error, since a much larger clone differs from it by one base. The gene calls are TRBV5-1 and TRBJ1-2; 7 positions match TRBD1. V was clipped by 6 bases and J by 2 bases; unmatched bases: 13. The V gene's germline CDR1 is SGHRS and CDR2 YFSETQ. There are 16 residues in the CDR3. CDR3 DNA sequence: TGCGCCAGCAACCCGGGGACAGCCTCATTAAACTATGGCTACACCTTC. This sequence encodes CASNPGTASLNYGYTF.

The chain uses TRBV11-1 and TRBJ2-5, with D tentatively TRBD2 (6 bases). Trimming took 5 bases from V and 2 from J, leaving 15 bases between them. Germline CDR1 SGHAT, CDR2 FQDESV (reference sequence). The CDR3 spans 15 residues. The CDR3 DNA follows: TGTGCCAGCAGCACACGTCTAGCGCTTCAAGAGACCCAGTACTTC. Amino acids: CASSTRLALQETQYF. Together with reference TRBV11-1 and TRBJ2-5, the CDR3 gives the full variable domain: EAEVAQSPRYKITEKSQAVAFWCDPISGHATLYWYRQILGQGPELLVQFQDESVVDDSQLPKDRFSAERLKGVDSTLKIQPAELGDSAMYLCASSTRLALQETQYFGPGTRLLVL.

The chain uses TRBV20-1 and TRBJ2-3; possibly TRBD2 for D (5 bases). V dropped 0 bases and J dropped 11 bases, with 27 bases sitting between them. The germline V gene encodes CDR1 DFQATT and CDR2 SNEGSKA (reference sequence). The CDR3 has 17 residues. DNA of the CDR3: TGCAGTGCTAGAGACCCGAGAGGCGGAGGCCCGTTTTGTTGGCAGTATTTT. Translated, it gives CSARDPRGGGPFCWQYF.

This clonotype was detected only a few times. V is TRBV20-1 and J is TRBJ2-3; D not resolved. Trimming left V 1 base short and J 1 base short, with 6 bases between. Germline assignment: CDR1 DFQATT and CDR2 SNEGSKA (reference sequence). The CDR3 consists of 13 residues. The CDR3 sequence is CSARGSRTDTQYF. CDR3 sequence (DNA): TGCAGTGCTAGAGGGTCCCGCACAGATACGCAGTATTTT.

The chain couples TRBV5-1 to TRBJ2-1, with TRBD1 matching over 7 bases. The CDR3 has 16 amino acids. CDR1 is SGHRS, CDR2 YFSETQ, per germline. V was pared by 7 bases and J by 6 bases, with 16 bases of the junction left unmatched. The CDR3 bases are TGCGCCAGCGGCCCACCTGAGATGACAGGGCGCAATGAGCAGTTCTTC. It specifies CASGPPEMTGRNEQFF.

This clonotype was detected only a few times. The chain has TRBV9 and TRBJ2-2; 7 bases are a match to TRBD2. The CDR3 has 15 amino acids. The germline V gene encodes CDR1 SGDLS and CDR2 YYNGEE. Germline trimming cut 0 bases from V and 6 bases from J; bases unmatched to any gene: 5. The CDR3 DNA reads as TGTGCCAGCAGCGTAGGGGGAGGGCTCGCCGGGGAGCTGTTTTTT. Its protein is CASSVGGGLAGELFF.

This clonotype showed up just a few times. This chain connects TRBV19 to TRBJ2-5; 13 bases are shared with TRBD2. CDR3 length: 17 amino acids. Germline loops: CDR1 LNHDA, CDR2 SQIVND (reference sequence). After removal of 6 bases from V and 5 bases from J, the junction contained 12 bases not matched to a gene. Here the CDR3 DNA reads TGTGCCAGTAGCCCGACTCGGACTAGCGGGAGTCTGGAGACCCAGTACTTC. As protein: CASSPTRTSGSLETQYF. The whole variable domain, remainder taken from reference TRBV19 and TRBJ2-5, is DGGITQSPKYLFRKEGQNVTLSCEQNLNHDAMYWYRQDPGQGLRLIYYSQIVNDFQKGDIAEGYSVSREKKESFPLTVTSAQKNPTAFYLCASSPTRTSGSLETQYFGPGTRLLVL.

The sample holds many counts of this clonotype. The rearrangement links TRBV7-2 to TRBJ2-7, with D tentatively TRBD2 (5 bases). The V gene lost 4 bases and the J gene lost 1 base, with 8 bases spanning the gap. The germline V gene has CDR1 SGHTA and CDR2 FQGNSA. This CDR3 has 13 amino acids. This CDR3 reads CASSWPGSYEQYF. CDR3 DNA: TGTGCCAGCAGCTGGCCGGGGTCCTACGAGCAGTACTTC.